The 9 T cell receptor beta chains presented below share a single source sample, sequenced in a study of T cells in Graves' hyperthyroidism and ophthalmopathy. Amplified regions were TCR beta CDR3 sequences from RNA transcripts. TCR CDR3 regions were first amplified by RT-PCR with HTBI primers. Each CDR3 protein is one row after TCRdb ran MiXCR on the multiplex PCR reads. The top ten hold roughly 24% of the sample, which has roughly 300,000 distinct CDR3 sequences, around 25% seen once. Sequencing was performed on blood. The receptor source for this set is a man aged 35-49 years with Graves' hyperthyroidism that later progressed to Graves' ophthalmopathy.

This clonotype was picked up many times. The chain links TRBV6-1 to TRBJ1-2, with TRBD1 as a possible D gene (5 bases). Germline V gene data show CDR1 as MNHNS and CDR2 as SASEGT. V shed 0 bases and J shed 4 bases, with 12 bases lying between them. The length of the CDR3 is 15 residues. Written as DNA, the CDR3 is TGTGCCAGCAGTGAAGCGCAGGGACTGGCCTATGGCTACACCTTC. Amino acid sequence: CASSEAQGLAYGYTF.

Many counts were recorded for this clonotype. This rearrangement joins TRBV5-1 to TRBJ1-2; D is possibly TRBD1 (6 bases). CDR3 length equals 14 residues. Germline V gene data show CDR1 as SGHRS and CDR2 as YFSETQ. Trimming took 4 bases from V and 9 from J, leaving 19 bases between them. The DNA of the CDR3 is TGCGCCAGCAGCCGGGATCCGGGGGGGCCTCGCTACACCTTC. Protein: CASSRDPGGPRYTF.

The V call is TRBV20-1, the J call TRBJ2-5; 9 bases are shared with TRBD2. Germline V gives CDR1 DFQATT, CDR2 SNEGSKA (reference sequence). The CDR3 has 15 residues. Trimming at V came to 1 base and at J to 4 bases, leaving 7 bases not matched to a gene. This CDR3 is CSARGGLAPLETQYF. Here the CDR3 DNA reads TGCAGTGCTAGAGGGGGACTAGCCCCACTAGAGACCCAGTACTTC.

This clonotype was observed many times. The chain carries TRBV6-2 or TRBV6-3 and TRBJ2-7; the match to TRBD2 covers 8 bases. The length of the CDR3 is 16 residues. V shed 6 bases and J 0 bases; nucleotides not matched to a gene: 10. From germline, CDR1 is MNHEY and CDR2 SVGEGT. The CDR3 sequence is CASRERLARSSYEQYF. Written as DNA, the CDR3 is TGTGCCAGCAGGGAGAGACTAGCGAGGAGCTCCTACGAGCAGTACTTC.

This chain joins TRBV6-1 and TRBJ2-7; a weak D match, TRBD2 (5 bases). CDR1 and CDR2 from the germline V gene are MNHNS and SASEGT. The CDR3 is 15 amino acids. Trimming took off 2 bases at V and 1 base at J, with 12 bases between the two ends. The chain's CDR3 is CASSEPPAGSYEQYF. The CDR3 DNA reads TGTGCCAGCAGTGAACCTCCCGCGGGTTCCTACGAGCAGTACTTC.

This clonotype occurred many times. The chain recombines TRBV24-1 with TRBJ2-2, with TRBD1 matching over 9 bases. Per germline, CDR1 KGHDR and CDR2 SFDVKD. The CDR3 spans 15 residues. With 7 bases clipped from V and 6 bases from J, the junction kept 8 bases outside the gene matches. DNA of the CDR3: TGTGCCACCAGCACCGGGACAGGGTGGCCCGGGGAGCTGTTTTTT. Its protein is CATSTGTGWPGELFF.

This clonotype was detected ten times or more. The rearrangement joins TRBV28 to TRBJ2-7, with D perhaps matching TRBD2 (6 bases). Deletions cut 6 bases from V and 1 base from J, with 16 bases between. Germline CDR1 is MDHEN and CDR2 is SYDVKM. The CDR3 consists of 15 residues. CDR3 residues: CASRGLGRASYEQYF. The CDR3 DNA is TGTGCCAGCAGGGGACTCGGACGGGCGTCCTACGAGCAGTACTTC. The complete variable domain, with remaining parts taken from reference TRBV28 and TRBJ2-7, reads DVKVTQSSRYLVKRTGEKVFLECVQDMDHENMFWYRQDPGLGLRLIYFSYDVKMKEKGDIPEGYSVSREKKERFSLILESASTNQTSMYLCASRGLGRASYEQYFGPGTRLTVT.

This clonotype has only a few counts. This chain links TRBV6-5 with TRBJ2-6, with D unresolved. The CDR3 spans 16 residues. V lost 0 bases to trimming and J lost 0 bases, with 6 bases between them. Per germline, CDR1 MNHEY and CDR2 SVGAGI. CDR3 protein: CASSYSLVSGANVLTF. Here the CDR3 DNA reads TGTGCCAGCAGTTACTCGTTGGTCTCTGGGGCCAACGTCCTGACTTTC.

Many counts were recorded for this clonotype. This chain uses TRBV30 with TRBJ2-2; the D gene is possibly TRBD1 (5 bases). Trimming left V 4 bases short and J 3 bases short, with 15 bases between. Germline V lookup: CDR1 GTSNPN, CDR2 SVGIG (reference sequence). This CDR3 is 15 amino acids long. The CDR3 DNA reads TGTGCCTGGAAGCGAGCAGGGCCTGACACCGGGGAGCTGTTTTTT. It is translated as CAWKRAGPDTGELFF.